These 25 T cell receptor beta chains were all obtained from the same sample, sequenced in a study of control samples from healthy donors and cancer patients. Only in-frame clones appear in the TCRdb table, and some are missing; sequencing was by immunoSEQ multiplex PCR. The sample has 150,000 to 200,000 clones, about 90% seen once. The sequenced material came from blood. The receptors stem from a woman between 25 and 40 years old in good health.

This sequence joins TRBV2 and TRBJ1-2; no clear D. Trimming cost V 7 bases and J 4 bases, with 16 bases left between them. The length of the CDR3 is 14 residues. Germline-derived CDR1 and CDR2 are SNHLY and FYNNEI. The CDR3 loop reads CASTDKTGPYGYTF. CDR3 nucleotide sequence: TGTGCCAGCACCGATAAAACCGGCCCCTATGGCTACACCTTC. The whole variable domain, filled in from reference TRBV2 and TRBJ1-2, reads EPEVTQTPSHQVTQMGQEVILRCVPISNHLYFYWYRQILGQKVEFLVSFYNNEISEKSEIFDDQFSVERPDGSNFTLKIRSTKLEDSAMYFCASTDKTGPYGYTFGSGTRLTVV.

In DNA form, the CDR3 reads TGTGCCAGCAGCTTATCTTCGGGAGCGGGTACAGATACGCAGTATTTT. Protein: CASSLSSGAGTDTQYF. The chain joins TRBV7-6 to TRBJ2-3, with D possibly matching TRBD2 (6 bases). Germline V CDR1 and CDR2: SGHVS, FNYEAQ. The V and J ends lost 2 bases and 3 bases respectively, with 15 bases between them. This CDR3 region has 16 residues.

This sequence joins TRBV10-3 and TRBJ1-2; D unresolved. Trimming cost V 0 bases and J 3 bases, with 14 bases left between them. The CDR3 has 16 amino acids. Germline lookup yields CDR1 ENHRY and CDR2 SYGVKD. The CDR3 sequence: CAISESTGLGDYGYTF. In nucleotides, the CDR3 is TGTGCCATCAGTGAGTCCACGGGGTTGGGTGACTATGGCTACACCTTC.

To note about this clone: Sequence at one end of the junction differs from germline and may be a read error. The V and J genes are TRBV6-1 and TRBJ1-4, with D possibly being TRBD1 (6 bases). CDR1 and CDR2 from the germline V gene are MNHNS and SASEGT. The CDR3 is made up of 15 amino acids. CDR3 bases: TGTGCCAGCAGCGAAGTGTGGGGGGCCGGGGAAAAACTGTTTTTT. Translating gives CASSEVWGAGEKLFF.

V is TRBV2 and J is TRBJ2-1; 13 bases line up with TRBD2. Germline lookup yields CDR1 SNHLY and CDR2 FYNNEI. This CDR3 spans 16 amino acids. V was clipped by 5 bases and J by 1 base; unmatched bases: 2. CDR3: CASSWGLAGSYNEQFF. DNA of the CDR3: TGTGCCAGCAGTTGGGGACTAGCGGGATCCTACAATGAGCAGTTCTTC.

The CDR3 sequence: CASSYSGTSTDTQYF. CDR3 nucleotide sequence: TGTGCCAGCAGTTACTCGGGAACTAGCACAGATACGCAGTATTTT. The genes are TRBV6-5 and TRBJ2-3, with D unclear. The V end was cut by 0 bases, the J end by 0 bases, with 7 bases between. This CDR3 is 15 amino acids long. Per germline, CDR1 MNHEY and CDR2 SVGAGI.

The chain uses TRBV27 and TRBJ1-1; D not resolved. The CDR3 is made up of 14 amino acids. Germline CDR1 and CDR2: MNHEY and SMNVEV (reference sequence). The ends were cut back, 3 bases at V and 5 bases at J, with 13 bases in the middle. The CDR3 here is CASSFPGKVTEAFF. The CDR3 region has the DNA TGTGCCAGCAGTTTCCCCGGGAAGGTAACTGAAGCTTTCTTT.

CDR3 coding DNA: TGTGCCAGCAGGGGACGCGACTCCTACGAGCAGTACTTC. This sequence encodes CASRGRDSYEQYF. J is TRBJ2-7 and V is TRBV7-9; the D gene could be TRBD1 or TRBD2 (5 bases each). The V end was cut by 6 bases, the J end by 0 bases, with 9 bases between. Germline V gene lookup returns CDR1 SEHNR and CDR2 FQNEAQ (reference sequence). The CDR3 runs 13 residues.

This clone was detected once. The rearrangement links TRBV2 to TRBJ1-4; D is possibly TRBD1 (6 bases). The CDR3 has 13 amino acids. Germline CDR1 reads SNHLY; CDR2 reads FYNNEI. V lost 8 bases and J lost 7, with 14 bases in between. Here the CDR3 reads CASELGGIEKLFF. CDR3 coding DNA: TGTGCCAGCGAATTAGGGGGGATTGAAAAACTGTTTTTT.

The genes are TRBV10-3 and TRBJ2-6; a weak D match, TRBD2 (6 bases). The CDR3 is 15 residues long. Germline assignment: CDR1 ENHRY and CDR2 SYGVKD. Between the trimmed V and J ends, which lost 4 bases and 2 bases, there was a span of 9 bases. The CDR3 region is CAISVGGAGANVLTF. CDR3 nucleotide sequence: TGTGCCATCAGTGTGGGCGGGGCTGGGGCCAACGTCCTGACTTTC.

V gene TRBV6-6 combines with J gene TRBJ1-2; perhaps TRBD1 as D (6 bases). The CDR3 is 12 amino acids. The germline V gene encodes CDR1 MNHNY and CDR2 SVGAGI (reference sequence). Trimming took off 7 bases at V and 5 bases at J, with 11 bases between the two ends. The CDR3 DNA reads TGTGCCAGCACTCTGGGGGCATATGGCTACACCTTC. It codes for CASTLGAYGYTF.

This clone has just one count. The CDR3 DNA sequence: TGTGCCACCACCCCTGGAGCTTTGCCTGAAAAACTGTTTTTT. Its translation: CATTPGALPEKLFF. The chain recombines TRBV24-1 with TRBJ1-4; D uncertain. Trimming pared 8 bases from V and 7 bases from J, leaving 16 bases between. The CDR3 extends over 14 amino acids. The germline V gene has CDR1 KGHDR and CDR2 SFDVKD.

The V gene is TRBV5-1, the J gene TRBJ1-1, with TRBD1 as a possible D gene (5 bases). From germline, CDR1 is SGHRS and CDR2 YFSETQ. The CDR3 extends over 13 amino acids. Trimming left V 7 bases short and J 1 base short, with 11 bases between. CDR3 sequence reads: CASGRDGNTEAFF. CDR3 in DNA: TGCGCCAGCGGCCGGGACGGGAACACTGAAGCTTTCTTT.

This clone has just one count. The rearrangement joins TRBV27 to TRBJ2-5, with D perhaps being TRBD1 or TRBD2 (6 bases each). There are 13 residues in the CDR3. Germline V gives CDR1 MNHEY, CDR2 SMNVEV (reference sequence). Deletions cut 6 bases from V and 8 bases from J, with 16 bases between. The CDR3 protein is CASSRQDGSTQYF. The CDR3 nucleotides read TGTGCCAGCAGCCGACAGGACGGGAGTACCCAGTACTTC.

The chain employs TRBV19 and TRBJ1-1, with 7 bases identical to TRBD1. The CDR3 is 12 amino acids. Germline CDR1 reads LNHDA; CDR2 reads SQIVND (reference sequence). J gave up 4 bases and V 11 bases, and 7 bases lay outside the gene matches. In DNA, the CDR3 is TGTGCCGCTAAGACAGGGTCCACTGAAGCTTTCTTT. Translating gives CAAKTGSTEAFF.

V gene TRBV3-1 (or the pseudogene TRBV3-2) combines with J gene TRBJ2-3; D remains ambiguous. Germline lookup yields CDR1 LGHDT and CDR2 YNNKEL (reference sequence). V shed 4 bases and J shed 4 bases, with 12 bases lying between them. The CDR3 has 14 residues. In DNA, the CDR3 is TGTGCCAGCAGCCGCGCGCCCCAGCCAGATACGCAGTATTTT. The encoded protein is CASSRAPQPDTQYF.

The chain combines TRBV28 with TRBJ1-5; the match to TRBD1 covers 11 bases. V gave up 7 bases and J gave up 7 bases; unmatched junction bases: 3. CDR3 size: 13 residues. Germline V gene lookup returns CDR1 MDHEN and CDR2 SYDVKM. The CDR3 sequence is CASKGQGEQPQHF. Here the CDR3 DNA reads TGTGCCAGCAAGGGACAGGGGGAACAGCCCCAGCATTTT.

The V gene is TRBV5-6, the J gene TRBJ2-3; maybe TRBD1 (6 bases). The CDR3 is 14 amino acids. CDR1 is SGHDT and CDR2 is YYEEEE in the germline V gene. Trimming removed 4 bases at V and 5 bases at J, with 14 bases between. The CDR3 nucleotides read TGTGCCAGCAGCCCGCCGAGGGGGAGAGATACGCAGTATTTT. It specifies CASSPPRGRDTQYF.

CDR3 amino acids: CASSQDSERNRGSGANVLTF. The DNA for the CDR3 is TGTGCCAGCAGCCAAGATTCGGAGCGAAACCGGGGATCTGGGGCCAACGTCCTGACTTTC. The chain carries TRBV3-1 (or the pseudogene TRBV3-2) and TRBJ2-6; D perhaps matches TRBD2 (5 bases). The germline V and J ends were trimmed by 0 bases and 1 base, with 19 bases remaining between them. The CDR3 has 20 amino acids. The germline CDR1 and CDR2 sequences are LGHDT and YNNKEL (reference sequence).

CDR3 protein: CASRRGQLRWETQYF. The DNA of the CDR3 is TGTGCCAGCAGGAGGGGACAACTCAGGTGGGAGACCCAGTACTTC. This rearrangement joins TRBV2 to TRBJ2-5; D may be TRBD1 (6 bases). Germline CDR1 reads SNHLY; CDR2 reads FYNNEI. V was clipped by 6 bases and J by 5 bases, with 19 bases between them. The CDR3 spans 15 residues.

The CDR3 nucleotides read TGTGCCACCAGCAGAGACGCCGACAATTCGAGGGGTCAGCCCCAGCATTTT. Translation gives CATSRDADNSRGQPQHF. This chain connects TRBV15 to TRBJ1-5; TRBD1 is a possible D gene (5 bases). CDR1 and CDR2 from the germline V gene are LNHNV and YYDKDF (reference sequence). The CDR3 has 17 residues. Trimming took 0 bases from V and 6 from J, leaving 18 bases between them. Combining the CDR3 with reference TRBV15 and TRBJ1-5 gives the whole variable domain DAMVIQNPRYQVTQFGKPVTLSCSQTLNHNVMYWYQQKSSQAPKLLFHYYDKDFNNEADTPDNFQSRRPNTSFCFLDIRSPGLGDTAMYLCATSRDADNSRGQPQHFGDGTRLSIL.

The gene calls are TRBV18 and TRBJ1-5, with unresolved D. Germline V gene lookup returns CDR1 KGHSH and CDR2 LQKENI. Trimming removed 3 bases at V and 5 bases at J, with 8 bases between. The CDR3 spans 13 residues. CDR3 residues: CASSPLRDQPQHF. The CDR3 DNA sequence: TGTGCCAGCTCACCTTTAAGAGATCAGCCCCAGCATTTT.

This chain connects TRBV28 to TRBJ2-2; the match to TRBD2 covers 7 bases. The germline V gene encodes CDR1 MDHEN and CDR2 SYDVKM. CDR3 length: 16 residues. V shed 6 bases, J shed 3 bases, and the junction held 10 bases outside the gene matches. CDR3 bases: TGTGCCAGCAGCCAAACGGGACTATCTGACACCGGGGAGCTGTTTTTT. It codes for CASSQTGLSDTGELFF.

This clone was counted once. The chain recombines TRBV5-4 with TRBJ2-2; D perhaps matches TRBD2 (5 bases). Germline V gene lookup returns CDR1 SGHNT and CDR2 YYREEE (reference sequence). This CDR3 has 16 residues. Trimming took off 4 bases at V and 2 bases at J, with 15 bases between the two ends. The CDR3: CASSPWERRNTGELFF. CDR3 bases: TGTGCCAGCAGCCCATGGGAGCGGAGAAACACCGGGGAGCTGTTTTTT.

The rearrangement links TRBV19 to TRBJ1-4; no definite D call. The CDR3 extends over 15 amino acids. The germline CDR1 and CDR2 sequences are LNHDA and SQIVND (reference sequence). The V end lost 5 bases, the J end lost 6 bases, and 16 bases lay between the germline ends. The CDR3 protein is CASSFRPLPDEKLFF. DNA of the CDR3: TGTGCCAGTAGTTTTCGACCCCTGCCGGATGAAAAACTGTTTTTT.